This record covers a single T cell receptor beta chain. Its antigen target is currently unknown. Base qualities were left out, and no much larger clone turns up one base away. The identical CDR3 is also encoded by other nucleotide sequences in the sample. This sample is part of a study of shared clonotypes between healthy human individuals (dated by TCRdb to about 2020). Regarding the complete study: The cohort included three men and two women between 18 and 49 years of age. To estimate repertoire size and how much clonotypes are shared between individuals, the study performed deep sequencing of blood TCR repertoires from about five healthy adults. Per donor, leukapheresis produced somewhere between about 0.94 and 9 billion PBMCs. Libraries were prepared and TCR repertoires were sequenced by different laboratories using diverse techniques, in order to increase sequencing depth and limit assay-specific biases. For each donor, CD4 naive and CD4 memory were each run on three plates, CD8 naive on two plates, and CD8 memory on one plate. Overall results and qualifications from the work: Sharing across several donors was observed for about 5% of naive CD4, less than 4% of naive CD8, about 2.3% of memory CD4, and approximately 0.41% of memory CD8 clonotypes. Incomplete sequencing was indicated by rarefaction of sorted-subset datasets, despite the large sequencing depth. Higher generation probabilities were observed for clonotypes shared by all four sorted-subset donors than for non-shared clonotypes. Sampling was limited to blood, and TCR repertoires in tissue likely differ from TCR repertoires in blood. Larger estimated clonotype richness was generally found for naive subsets than for memory subsets. Pairwise subsampling led to the expectation that sequencing depth would affect the degree of clonotype sharing among donors. Because the study included only a small number of donors, the genetic and exposure-history diversity represented was limited.

Using the deep immunoSEQ assay, multiplex PCR amplified TCR CDR3 regions from genomic DNA. Extracted genomic DNA from each cell subset was spread evenly across all wells of several immunoSEQ 96-well plates, with each plate serving as a replicate. For sorted subsets, around 200 ng genomic DNA, equal to tens of thousands of T cell genomes, was loaded into each replicate PCR. Purified libraries were quantified with a Qubit 3.0 fluorometer, sized on a Bioanalyzer 2100, and re-quantified with the KAPA Library Quantification kit. Each immunoSEQ 96-well plate was sequenced on its own single-read 150-cycle Illumina NextSeq 550 flow cell. In the paper's pipeline: Because only junctional sequences without quality scores were contained in the immunoSEQ output, filtering matching that applied to full-length reads could not be performed. To assign V/J genes and CDR3, sequences were annotated against IMGT germline references using PyIR, a Python wrapper for IgBLAST v1.9. Reads were filtered out if the reads had weak V/J assignments (E-value above 1e-6), no CDR3, stop codons, out-of-frame junctions, or ambiguous translated residues. A V3J clonotype was defined by an identical inferred V gene, J gene, and CDR3 amino acid sequence. The percentage overlap between two repertoires was calculated by dividing the number of shared unique clonotypes by the size of the smaller repertoire. Three approaches were used to assess repertoire richness: RTK rarefaction, the Chao1 estimator, and Recon v2.1 estimates of unobserved clonotypes. Generation probabilities were computed with OLGA for all TCRbeta clonotypes obtained by the gDNA method from a handful of donors. This immuneACCESS table, as held by TCRdb, lists in-frame sequences with V and J called but not all clones. Of the missing ones, under half trace to an unresolved V gene in checked studies; the others have no known cause. V, J and clone size are taken as reported in that table, and D and trimming were inferred from the DNA itself. In all, the sample holds around 350,000 clones, and 73% of those were seen once. Under 11% of the sample comes from the top ten.

The donors were healthy, HIV-negative adults with no recently reported acute infections or vaccinations. All donors were Caucasian adults living in Nashville, Tennessee, USA. CD4+ T cells were enriched by magnetic negative selection; naive cells were then positively selected on CD45RA, and the negative fraction formed the memory subset. Blood was collected by leukapheresis, and PBMCs were isolated by Ficoll-Histopaque density gradient centrifugation and then cryopreserved in liquid nitrogen vapor phase. Analytical flow cytometry was used to check the purity and quantity of each magnetically sorted T cell population. From each sorted fraction, genomic DNA was isolated and quantified by UV absorbance on a Nanodrop 2000c. Sequenced material: memory CD4+ T cells sorted from blood. The sample's cell subset or site label is to be understood as: CD45RA-negative fraction. This receptor was obtained from a man younger than 40 in good health.

The DNA sequence is TGCGCCAGTAGAGACCCCTCTGGGGCCAACGTCCTGACTTTC. It is translated as CASRDPSGANVLTF. In this chain, TRBV5-1 is recombined with TRBJ2-6, with the D segment identity uncertain. The germline V gene encodes CDR1 SGHRS and CDR2 YFSETQ. A distance of 9 bases separates the germline ends of V and J, which lose 8 bases and 0 bases respectively. The CDR3 runs 14 residues from the cysteine to the phenylalanine. The kept DNA is CDR3 alone, 42 bases in frame from the first base. The entire variable domain, with the stretches around the CDR3 drawn from the reference TRBV5-1 and TRBJ2-6 proteins, is KAGVTQTPRYLIKTRGQQVTLSCSPISGHRSVSWYQQTPGQGLQFLFEYFSETQRNKGNFPGRFSGRQFSNSRSEMNVSTLELGDSALYLCASRDPSGANVLTFGAGSRLTVL.